Shown below are 4 T cell receptor beta chains from a single sample sequenced in a study of T-cell memory formation after mild COVID-19. TCRdb reprocessed the 5' RACE reads with MiXCR, giving one entry per CDR3 protein. This table holds fewer than 150,000 distinct CDR3 sequences, 14% found once. The sample comprised PBMCs or a T cell subset sorted from them (not recorded which). Receptors were obtained from an adult woman who had mild COVID-19 (a few samples of this study predate the infection). Cell type and time point are not known.

This clonotype showed up just a few times. The CDR3 region is CASSLIGTELYEQYF. In nucleotides, the CDR3 is TGTGCCAGCAGCTTAATAGGGACTGAACTCTACGAGCAGTACTTC. V gene TRBV11-2 combines with J gene TRBJ2-7, with D tentatively TRBD2 (6 bases). Germline V gives CDR1 SGHAT, CDR2 FQNNGV. The CDR3 is 15 residues long. Deletions cut 2 bases from V and 3 bases from J, with 14 bases between. The complete variable domain, with remaining parts taken from reference TRBV11-2 and TRBJ2-7, reads EAGVAQSPRYKIIEKRQSVAFWCNPISGHATLYWYQQILGQGPKLLIQFQNNGVVDDSQLPKDRFSAERLKGVDSTLKIQPAKLEDSAVYLCASSLIGTELYEQYFGPGTRLTVT.

This clonotype was seen a handful of times. CDR3: CASSRTGGRYEQYF. The CDR3 bases are TGTGCCAGCAGCCGGACAGGGGGCCGCTACGAGCAGTACTTC. V gene TRBV7-9 combines with J gene TRBJ2-7; 11 bases are shared with TRBD1. CDR3 size: 14 residues. Germline CDR1 SEHNR, CDR2 FQNEAQ (reference sequence). Trimming took 5 bases from V and 3 from J; bases not matched to a gene: 3. The variable domain in full, with the rest retrieved from reference TRBV7-9 and TRBJ2-7, is DTGVSQNPRHKITKRGQNVTFRCDPISEHNRLYWYRQTLGQGPEFLTYFQNEAQLEKSRLLSDRFSAERPKGSFSTLEIQRTEQGDSAMYLCASSRTGGRYEQYFGPGTRLTVT.

The chain couples TRBV29-1 to TRBJ2-5; a possible D gene is TRBD1 (6 bases). This CDR3 is 13 amino acids long. Trimming cost V 4 bases and J 0 bases, with 9 bases left between them. CDR1 is SQVTM and CDR2 is ANQGSEA in the germline V gene. In DNA form, the CDR3 reads TGCAGCGTTGCTCCAGGGGACCAAGAGACCCAGTACTTC. Encoded protein: CSVAPGDQETQYF.

The gene calls are TRBV5-4 and TRBJ2-1, with 12 bases identical to TRBD2. V trimming: 4 bases; J trimming: 7 bases; junction bases outside the gene matches: 15. The CDR3 runs 18 residues. Germline lookup yields CDR1 SGHNT and CDR2 YYREEE (reference sequence). The CDR3 DNA reads as TGTGCCAGCAGCCCGCTGACTAGCGGGAGCCCCCTGGGAAATGAGCAGTTCTTC. Protein: CASSPLTSGSPLGNEQFF.